The 22 T cell receptor beta chains below were found in one sample sequenced in a study of blood T cell repertoires in COVID-19. The table came from immunoSEQ multiplex PCR; TCRdb's copy has only in-frame clones and leaves some out. The sample includes fewer than 110,000 clones, about nine tenths of them seen just once. The sequenced sample was peripheral blood. These receptors were taken from an elderly woman in a cohort sampled during active COVID-19.

The chain recombines TRBV6-2 or TRBV6-3 with TRBJ1-5, with 8 nucleotides matching TRBD1. This CDR3 comprises 14 residues. CDR1 and CDR2 (germline): MNHEY, SVGEGT. Germline trimming cut 5 bases from V and 6 bases from J; bases unmatched to any gene: 6. Here the CDR3 reads CASSPDRDSQPQHF. The CDR3 DNA reads as TGTGCCAGCAGTCCGGACAGGGATTCTCAGCCCCAGCATTTT.

J is TRBJ2-7 and V is TRBV28; 8 bases align to TRBD1. This CDR3 contains 14 residues. With V trimmed by 6 bases and J by 2 bases, 6 bases remained unmatched. Per the germline V gene, CDR1 is MDHEN and CDR2 is SYDVKM. CDR3 sequence reads: CASSRTGIAYEQYF. The DNA for the CDR3 is TGTGCCAGCAGCCGGACAGGGATCGCCTACGAGCAGTACTTC.

Points on this clone: The sample has other DNA sequences that encode this CDR3 too. V gene TRBV9 combines with J gene TRBJ1-3; D possibly corresponds to TRBD1 (5 bases). CDR3 length equals 15 residues. Germline V lookup: CDR1 SGDLS, CDR2 YYNGEE. Trimming cost V 0 bases and J 0 bases, with 7 bases left between them. The CDR3 bases are TGTGCCAGCAGCGTAGACAGGAGCTCTGGAAACACCATATATTTT. Translation gives CASSVDRSSGNTIYF.

CDR3 nucleotide sequence: TGTGCCAGCAGCGTAGGAGGGTTGTCTTCCGGGGAGCTGTTTTTT. It codes for CASSVGGLSSGELFF. V and J are TRBV9 and TRBJ2-2; D perhaps matches TRBD2 (5 bases). The CDR3 totals 15 residues. V shed 0 bases and J shed 6 bases, with 12 bases lying between them. Germline V CDR1 and CDR2: SGDLS, YYNGEE.

The V call is TRBV10-3, the J call TRBJ1-3; D perhaps matches TRBD1 (5 bases). Germline V gene sequence: CDR1 ENHRY, CDR2 SYGVKD. This CDR3 is built from 15 residues. Trimming removed 3 bases at V and 2 bases at J, with 11 bases between. This CDR3 is CAISDPGRAGNTIYF. The CDR3 DNA is TGTGCCATCAGTGACCCGGGCAGGGCTGGAAACACCATATATTTT.

The V gene is TRBV28, the J gene TRBJ1-4; TRBD1 is a possible D gene (6 bases). The CDR3 contains 16 residues. The V gene's germline CDR1 is MDHEN and CDR2 SYDVKM. V gave up 6 bases and J gave up 8 bases, with 22 bases separating them. The CDR3 sequence: CASSPAGGRAGEKLFF. CDR3 nucleotides: TGTGCCAGCAGCCCCGCGGGGGGCCGGGCGGGCGAAAAACTGTTTTTT.

The gene calls are TRBV28 and TRBJ1-4, with D tentatively TRBD1 (6 bases). Germline CDR1 is MDHEN and CDR2 is SYDVKM. The CDR3 extends over 15 amino acids. Deletions cut 6 bases from V and 4 bases from J, with 15 bases between. This CDR3 is CASRPAGAGNEKLFF. CDR3 sequence (DNA): TGTGCCAGCAGGCCGGCGGGGGCGGGTAATGAAAAACTGTTTTTT.

The gene calls are TRBV5-4 and TRBJ1-1; possible D gene TRBD1, 5 bases. In germline, CDR1 is SGHNT, CDR2 YYREEE (reference sequence). The CDR3 loop spans 13 amino acids. Between the trimmed V and J ends, which lost 2 bases and 4 bases, there was a span of 9 bases. Here the CDR3 DNA reads TGTGCCAGCAGCTTAACAGGCGGCACTGAAGCTTTCTTT. As protein: CASSLTGGTEAFF.

The genes are TRBV19 and TRBJ1-6; tentative D call: TRBD1 (6 bases). This CDR3 contains 15 residues. V lost 5 bases, J lost 8 bases, and 16 bases lay in between. CDR1 is LNHDA and CDR2 is SQIVND in the germline V gene (reference sequence). As DNA, the CDR3 is TGTGCCAGTAGTGGTCAGGGGAAGGGTCATTCACCCCTCCACTTT. Its translation is CASSGQGKGHSPLHF.

This clone has only a few counts. The V gene is TRBV10-3, the J gene TRBJ2-2; TRBD2 matches at 8 bases. V shed 2 bases and J 1 base; nucleotides not matched to a gene: 9. This CDR3 is 18 amino acids long. CDR1 and CDR2 (germline): ENHRY, SYGVKD. The CDR3 reads CAISEMGPGGRNTGELFF. DNA for the CDR3: TGTGCCATCAGTGAGATGGGTCCGGGAGGGAGGAACACCGGGGAGCTGTTTTTT.

V and J are TRBV15 and TRBJ1-1; TRBD1 might be the D (6 bases). The germline gives CDR1 LNHNV, CDR2 YYDKDF (reference sequence). Trimming cost V 5 bases and J 1 base, with 11 bases left between them. The CDR3 extends over 14 amino acids. The CDR3 is CATSPWTENTEAFF. The CDR3 coding sequence is TGTGCCACCAGCCCATGGACAGAGAACACTGAAGCTTTCTTT.

J is TRBJ1-4 and V is TRBV7-9, with 9 nucleotides matching TRBD1. CDR3 size: 14 residues. Germline CDR1 is SEHNR and CDR2 is FQNEAQ (reference sequence). Germline trimming cut 3 bases from V and 14 bases from J; bases unmatched to any gene: 10. The CDR3 protein is CASSFYSGTGLLFF. The DNA for the CDR3 is TGTGCCAGCAGCTTTTACTCCGGGACAGGGCTTCTGTTTTTT. Full variable domain (rest looked up from reference TRBV7-9 and TRBJ1-4): DTGVSQNPRHKITKRGQNVTFRCDPISEHNRLYWYRQTLGQGPEFLTYFQNEAQLEKSRLLSDRFSAERPKGSFSTLEIQRTEQGDSAMYLCASSFYSGTGLLFFGSGTQLSVL.

The J gene is TRBJ2-7, the V gene TRBV2; a possible D gene is TRBD2 (5 bases). V lost 6 bases to trimming and J lost 5 bases, with 17 bases between them. Per the germline V gene, CDR1 is SNHLY and CDR2 is FYNNEI. The CDR3 spans 14 residues. The CDR3, as DNA: TGTGCCAGCAGGAGAGAGGGATATTGGGACGAGCAGTACTTC. It specifies CASRREGYWDEQYF. The complete variable domain, with remaining parts taken from reference TRBV2 and TRBJ2-7, reads EPEVTQTPSHQVTQMGQEVILRCVPISNHLYFYWYRQILGQKVEFLVSFYNNEISEKSEIFDDQFSVERPDGSNFTLKIRSTKLEDSAMYFCASRREGYWDEQYFGPGTRLTVT.

A single count supports this clone. The rearrangement links TRBV5-1 to TRBJ1-1, with D possibly being TRBD1 (5 bases). The CDR3 is 15 residues long. Per the germline V gene, CDR1 is SGHRS and CDR2 is YFSETQ. V was shortened by 1 base and J by 8 bases, with 18 bases between the two germline ends. CDR3 amino acids: CASSLRQGQRNEAFF. The CDR3 nucleotides read TGCGCCAGCAGCTTGAGGCAGGGTCAAAGGAACGAAGCTTTCTTT.

This chain uses TRBV7-9 with TRBJ2-3, with 8 bases that match TRBD2. The CDR3 spans 16 residues. Germline V CDR1 and CDR2: SEHNR, FQNEAQ (reference sequence). Trimming cost V 4 bases and J 3 bases; bases outside gene matches: 9. DNA for the CDR3: TGTGCCAGCAGCTGGCCCCGGACTAGCCCAACAGATACGCAGTATTTT. Residues: CASSWPRTSPTDTQYF.

The J gene is TRBJ1-5, the V gene TRBV23-1, with 8 bases matching TRBD1. TRBV23-1 is identified as an open reading frame with a role that is uncertain. Trimming at V came to 1 base and at J to 11 bases, leaving 16 bases not matched to a gene. The CDR3 is made up of 17 amino acids. The CDR3 sequence is CASSQLKNRGALRAQHF. The CDR3 nucleotides are TGCGCCAGCAGTCAATTAAAAAACAGGGGGGCCTTGCGGGCCCAGCATTTT.

V usage is TRBV19 and J usage is TRBJ1-2; 7 positions match TRBD1. From germline, CDR1 is LNHDA and CDR2 SQIVND (reference sequence). This CDR3 has 16 residues. V shed 6 bases and J 7 bases; nucleotides not matched to a gene: 17. In DNA, the CDR3 is TGTGCCAGTAGCCCAGTCGCGACAGGGAAAGTACGTGGCTACACCTTC. Translating gives CASSPVATGKVRGYTF.

This chain uses TRBV3-1 (or the pseudogene TRBV3-2) with TRBJ2-2; 8 bases are shared with TRBD2. The CDR3 consists of 19 residues. With V trimmed by 1 base and J by 4 bases, 14 bases remained unmatched. Germline values: CDR1 LGHDT, CDR2 YNNKEL (reference sequence). CDR3 residues: CASSQVPASGLSGTGELFF. CDR3 coding DNA: TGTGCCAGCAGCCAAGTCCCAGCTAGCGGGTTATCCGGCACCGGGGAGCTGTTTTTT.

J is TRBJ1-5 and V is TRBV7-2; TRBD1 aligns across 11 bases. This CDR3 contains 15 residues. Germline V CDR1 and CDR2: SGHTA, FQGNSA. The junction had 3 bases not matched to a gene; V was cut back by 3 bases and J by 5 bases. The CDR3 DNA reads TGTGCCAGCAGCTTGGACAGGGGGCTTCATCAGCCCCAGCATTTT. It yields the protein CASSLDRGLHQPQHF. Full variable domain (remainder filled in from reference TRBV7-2 and TRBJ1-5): GAGVSQSPSNKVTEKGKDVELRCDPISGHTALYWYRQSLGQGLEFLIYFQGNSAPDKSGLPSDRFSAERTGGSVSTLTIQRTQQEDSAVYLCASSLDRGLHQPQHFGDGTRLSIL.

The table lists this clone with a count of one. The gene calls are TRBV29-1 and TRBJ2-1; the D gene is possibly TRBD2 (6 bases). The CDR3 extends over 13 amino acids. CDR1 is SQVTM and CDR2 is ANQGSEA in the germline V gene. CDR3 coding DNA: TGCAGTTGGGGGGAGAGAGAGGATGCCGAGCAGTTCTTC. Protein product: CSWGEREDAEQFF.

This rearrangement joins TRBV3-1 (or the pseudogene TRBV3-2) to TRBJ2-3; D perhaps matches TRBD2 (6 bases). Trimming shortened V by 0 bases and J by 6 bases, and 16 bases separated the two germline ends. CDR3 length: 16 amino acids. CDR1 is LGHDT and CDR2 is YNNKEL in the germline V gene (reference sequence). The CDR3 bases are TGTGCCAGCAGCCAAGATGCCAGACTAGATTCCGATACGCAGTATTTT. It is translated as CASSQDARLDSDTQYF.

The CDR3 nucleotides read TGTGCCAGCAGGCCGGACAGGGTGGATTCACCCCTCCACTTT. Translating gives CASRPDRVDSPLHF. The chain links TRBV2 to TRBJ1-6; 8 bases map to TRBD1. Per germline, CDR1 SNHLY and CDR2 FYNNEI. With V trimmed by 6 bases and J by 8 bases, 6 bases remained unmatched. There are 14 residues in the CDR3.